This TCR beta chain was captured in a study of sequential checkpoint blockade in melanoma. The overall study: Both treatment sequences were followed by maintenance nivolumab.

Between the trimmed V and J ends, which lost 4 bases and 2 bases, there was a span of 12 bases. The CDR3 contains 14 residues. Assay used: immunoSEQ multiplex PCR; TCRdb lists only in-frame clones, some missing. The sample yields around 26,000 clones, over 60% seen once. Indicated treatment: randomized to nivolumab then ipilimumab (arm A) or the reverse (arm B). No patient had prior DNA-damaging chemotherapy. Sorted cells were live CD3+CD8+, lacking CD19 and CD56, from PBMCs. The sequence was obtained from a human donor with melanoma. J is TRBJ1-2 and V is TRBV5-3; maybe TRBD1 (5 bases). TRBV5-3 is an ORF, and what it does is uncertain. Here the sequenced sample was CD8+ T cells sorted from blood (inferred from file names), taken from a patient given nivolumab and ipilimumab in sequence. CDR3 in DNA: TGTGCCAGAAGCGTGGTGGAGGGGAACTATGGCTACACCTTC. Its translation is CARSVVEGNYGYTF.